In its sample, the clone carrying this T cell receptor beta chain was seen a few times. Germline CDR1 DFQATT, CDR2 SNEGSKA (reference sequence). J was trimmed by 11 bases and V by 4 bases; bases with no gene match: 10. The CDR3 is made up of 12 amino acids. These data are taken from a study of early T cells in non-severe SARS-CoV-2 infection. As part of library construction, unique molecular identifiers were attached to individual cDNA molecules. TCRdb used MiXCR to reprocess the 5' RACE reads, holding one entry per CDR3 protein. The sample shows about 97,000 distinct CDR3 sequences, around 10% of them seen only once.

The starting material was whole blood, obtained at baseline. This chain joins TRBV20-1 and TRBJ1-1; 7 nucleotides agree with TRBD1. This sequence originates from an adult who was a healthcare worker with PCR-confirmed SARS-CoV-2 infection or an uninfected control (not recorded which). DNA of the CDR3: TGCAGTGCTAACCCCTCAGGGGGGGTTGCTTTCTTT. The encoded protein is CSANPSGGVAFF.